This T cell receptor (beta chain) was recovered during a study of T cell responses to AZD1222 COVID-19 vaccine. Method: immunoSEQ multiplex PCR; TCRdb's copy keeps in-frame clones and lacks some. The profile covers approximately 190,000 clones, with roughly 92% appearing a single time and less than 1.5% taken by the ten largest. The CDR3 sequence is 15 residues long. The V and J ends lost 2 bases and 4 bases, in that order; junction bases with no gene match: 5. Germline values: CDR1 MNHEY, CDR2 SVGEGT. This sequence joins TRBV6-2 or TRBV6-3 and TRBJ1-1; the match to TRBD1 covers 9 bases. The specimen comprised peripheral blood, sampled on day 0 of AZD1222 vaccination. This receptor was taken from an adult in good health. Written as DNA, the CDR3 is TGTGCCAGCAGTTACCGGGACAGGGAGGGCACTGAAGCTTTCTTT. It specifies CASSYRDREGTEAFF.